The rows below give T cell receptor beta chains drawn from one sample of a study of response to subunit inactivated influenza vaccine. TCRdb analysed the RT-PCR reads with MiXCR anew, one entry per CDR3 protein. The sample records hundreds of thousands of distinct CDR3 sequences, roughly 13% being singletons. Sequenced here: PBMCs from blood, sampled around 15 days before vaccination. The receptors originated from a man aged 45-65 years who received an inactivated influenza vaccine. Both conserved end residues are part of each CDR3. A D gene is named only where the DNA matches it firmly. Expanded clones get a size class; other rows say once, few or many, or leave the size out.

clone size	D gene	J gene	V gene	CDR3 protein	CDR3 DNA
few	.	TRBJ2-1	TRBV27	CASSPDLSGFEQFF	TGTGCCAGCAGCCCCGATCTAAGCGGGTTTGAGCAGTTCTTC
few	TRBD2	TRBJ2-5	TRBV7-9	CASSQLLAGGPQETQYF	TGTGCCAGCAGCCAATTACTAGCGGGAGGTCCCCAAGAGACCCAGTACTTC
few	.	TRBJ1-6	TRBV5-1	CASSSRPDDSPLHF	TGCGCCAGCAGCTCAAGACCAGACGATTCACCCCTCCACTTT
few	.	TRBJ2-1	TRBV15	CATSRDEEGGFNEQFF	TGTGCCACCAGCAGAGATGAGGAGGGAGGTTTCAATGAGCAGTTCTTC
.	TRBD1	TRBJ2-3	TRBV5-1	CASSPGQAGDTQYF	TGCGCCAGCAGCCCGGGACAGGCGGGAGATACGCAGTATTTT
.	TRBD2	TRBJ2-3	TRBV20-1	CSAGHWRGEADTQYF	TGCAGTGCCGGCCACTGGCGGGGGGAGGCAGATACGCAGTATTTT
few	TRBD1	TRBJ2-3	TRBV7-2	CASSSPTGSTDTQYF	TGTGCCAGCAGCTCTCCGACAGGGAGCACAGATACGCAGTATTTT
.	TRBD1	TRBJ2-1	TRBV5-1	CASSAGTDNEQFF	TGCGCCAGCAGCGCCGGGACAGACAATGAGCAGTTCTTC
.	.	TRBJ2-1	TRBV7-4	CASSLSEGLDEQFF	TGTGCCAGCAGCTTAAGCGAGGGTTTGGATGAGCAGTTCTTC
many	.	TRBJ2-7	TRBV3-1	CASSQVEGPYEQYF	TGTGCCAGCAGCCAAGTGGAGGGTCCCTACGAGCAGTACTTC
.	TRBD1	TRBJ2-1	TRBV5-1	CASSLDRGNEYNEQFF	TGCGCCAGCAGCTTGGACAGGGGAAACGAGTACAATGAGCAGTTCTTC
few	.	TRBJ1-5	TRBV3-1	CASSQGEMEAQHF	TGTGCCAGCAGCCAAGGGGAAATGGAGGCCCAGCATTTT
many	TRBD2	TRBJ2-3	TRBV12-3/TRBV12-4	CASSTSGGADTQYF	TGTGCCAGCAGTACTAGCGGGGGGGCTGATACGCAGTATTTT
few	TRBD1	TRBJ1-2	TRBV2	CASRREGQSGRNYGYTF	TGTGCCAGCAGGAGGGAGGGACAGTCGGGTCGTAACTATGGCTACACCTTC
many	TRBD2	TRBJ2-3	TRBV10-3	CAISASGEPSTDTQYF	TGTGCCATCAGTGCCAGCGGGGAACCTAGCACAGATACGCAGTATTTT
few	.	TRBJ2-1	TRBV11-2	CASRDTGRELYNEQFF	TGTGCCAGCAGAGACACAGGGAGGGAGCTATACAATGAGCAGTTCTTC
.	.	TRBJ2-3	TRBV5-1	CASSEGHANTDTQYF	TGCGCCAGCAGCGAGGGACACGCAAACACAGATACGCAGTATTTT
few	.	TRBJ2-1	TRBV24-1	CATSDLGLGQFF	TGTGCCACCAGTGATTTGGGACTGGGGCAGTTCTTC
few	TRBD1	TRBJ2-1	TRBV15	CATSGDRASLTIEQFF	TGTGCCACCAGCGGGGACAGGGCCTCCCTGACCATCGAGCAGTTCTTC
few	.	TRBJ2-3	TRBV20-1	CSATGTASTDTQYF	TGCAGTGCAACCGGGACGGCAAGCACAGATACGCAGTATTTT
.	.	TRBJ2-5	TRBV7-9	CASSLNTETQYF	TGTGCCAGCAGCTTAAACACGGAGACCCAGTACTTC
.	.	TRBJ2-3	TRBV15	CATSNKDSTDTQYF	TGTGCCACCAGCAATAAGGACAGCACAGATACGCAGTATTTT
.	.	TRBJ2-7	TRBV6-2/TRBV6-3	CASTPRGTVSYEQYF	TGTGCCAGCACCCCTCGGGGGACGGTCTCCTACGAGCAGTACTTC
.	.	TRBJ2-6	TRBV5-1	CASSHGRTSGANVLTF	TGCGCCAGCAGCCATGGACGGACCTCTGGGGCCAACGTCCTGACTTTC
.	.	TRBJ2-1	TRBV6-1	CASSPPTVLEEQFF	TGTGCCAGCAGTCCACCGACAGTCTTGGAGGAGCAGTTCTTC
few	.	TRBJ2-7	TRBV3-1	CASSQDFSYEQYF	TGTGCCAGCAGCCAAGATTTTAGCTACGAGCAGTACTTC
few	TRBD2	TRBJ2-3	TRBV29-1	CSVGDLAGRTDTQYF	TGCAGCGTTGGGGACCTAGCGGGAAGAACAGATACGCAGTATTTT
few	TRBD2	TRBJ2-1	TRBV20-1	CSARDSGGANEQFF	TGCAGTGCTAGAGATAGCGGGGGGGCCAATGAGCAGTTCTTC
many	TRBD2	TRBJ2-2	TRBV19	CASQNGGDTGELFF	TGTGCCAGTCAGAACGGGGGGGACACCGGGGAGCTGTTTTTT
.	TRBD2	TRBJ2-7	TRBV7-9	CASTRIAGGNYEQYF	TGTGCCAGCACCAGGATAGCGGGAGGGAACTACGAGCAGTACTTC
.	.	TRBJ2-1	TRBV30	CAWSGQGGEQFF	TGTGCCTGGAGTGGCCAGGGAGGTGAGCAGTTCTTC
few	.	TRBJ2-6	TRBV20-1	CSARNPGPRPIHVLTF	TGCAGTGCTAGAAACCCGGGGCCAAGGCCCATCCACGTCCTGACTTTC
.	TRBD2	TRBJ2-2	TRBV4-2	CASSPLAGALNTGELFF	TGTGCCAGCAGCCCCCTAGCGGGAGCCTTGAACACCGGGGAGCTGTTTTTT
.	.	TRBJ2-7	TRBV12-3/TRBV12-4	CASRRRCHYEQYF	TGTGCCAGCCGCCGGCGGTGCCACTACGAGCAGTACTTC
few	TRBD1	TRBJ2-1	TRBV6-2/TRBV6-3	CASRKEWQGDEQFF	TGTGCCAGCAGAAAAGAGTGGCAGGGGGATGAGCAGTTCTTC
.	TRBD1	TRBJ2-7	TRBV2	CASAPVGTELSYEQYF	TGTGCCAGCGCACCGGTCGGGACAGAGCTATCCTACGAGCAGTACTTC
once	.	TRBJ2-1	TRBV5-1	CPSSFGQVTYNEQFF	TGCCCCAGCAGCTTCGGGCAGGTTACCTACAATGAGCAGTTCTTC
many	.	TRBJ2-7	TRBV24-1	CATSDLPPGATTYEQYF	TGTGCCACCAGTGATCTACCACCGGGGGCAACAACCTACGAGCAGTACTTC
.	TRBD2	TRBJ2-5	TRBV10-2	CASSVSGMKYQETQYF	TGCGCCAGCAGTGTTAGCGGGATGAAGTACCAAGAGACCCAGTACTTC
few	.	TRBJ1-2	TRBV5-1	CASSFRALPTNYGYTF	TGCGCCAGCAGCTTCCGGGCCCTACCCACTAACTATGGCTACACCTTC
many	.	TRBJ2-1	TRBV3-1	CASSQWERAHEQFF	TGTGCCAGCAGCCAATGGGAAAGGGCACATGAGCAGTTCTTC
.	.	TRBJ2-5	TRBV6-2/TRBV6-3	CASRRDKLQETQYF	TGTGCCAGCAGACGGGATAAACTACAAGAGACCCAGTACTTC
.	.	TRBJ2-5	TRBV6-1	CASSQTVGETQYF	TGTGCCAGCAGTCAGACGGTTGGCGAGACCCAGTACTTC
.	.	TRBJ2-2	TRBV5-1	CASSPFGVGELFF	TGCGCCAGCAGCCCTTTTGGGGTCGGGGAGCTGTTTTTT
few	.	TRBJ2-2	TRBV29-1	CSVEGPNTGELFF	TGCAGCGTTGAAGGACCGAACACCGGGGAGCTGTTTTTT
.	TRBD2	TRBJ2-5	TRBV5-1	CASSLQDLAGQETQYF	TGCGCCAGCAGCTTGCAAGATTTAGCGGGGCAAGAGACCCAGTACTTC
.	TRBD1	TRBJ2-5	TRBV4-2	CASSHQRGQGEETQYF	TGTGCCAGCAGCCACCAAAGGGGACAGGGAGAAGAGACCCAGTACTTC
.	.	TRBJ1-1	TRBV20-1	CSAIGGGYGYMNTEAFF	TGCAGTGCTATCGGGGGCGGTTATGGCTACATGAACACTGAAGCTTTCTTT
many	TRBD1	TRBJ2-3	TRBV5-5	CASRKDRATSTDTQYF	TGTGCCAGCAGAAAGGACAGGGCCACTAGCACAGATACGCAGTATTTT
.	TRBD2	TRBJ2-1	TRBV11-2	CASSLGSGIPSSYNEQFF	TGTGCCAGCAGCTTAGGTAGCGGGATCCCGAGCTCCTACAATGAGCAGTTCTTC
many	.	TRBJ2-2	TRBV24-1	CATSDPGSGELFF	TGTGCCACCAGTGATCCAGGGTCCGGGGAGCTGTTTTTT
.	.	TRBJ2-6	TRBV6-2/TRBV6-3	CASSTFYSGANVLTF	TGTGCCAGCAGTACATTTTACTCTGGGGCCAACGTCCTGACTTTC